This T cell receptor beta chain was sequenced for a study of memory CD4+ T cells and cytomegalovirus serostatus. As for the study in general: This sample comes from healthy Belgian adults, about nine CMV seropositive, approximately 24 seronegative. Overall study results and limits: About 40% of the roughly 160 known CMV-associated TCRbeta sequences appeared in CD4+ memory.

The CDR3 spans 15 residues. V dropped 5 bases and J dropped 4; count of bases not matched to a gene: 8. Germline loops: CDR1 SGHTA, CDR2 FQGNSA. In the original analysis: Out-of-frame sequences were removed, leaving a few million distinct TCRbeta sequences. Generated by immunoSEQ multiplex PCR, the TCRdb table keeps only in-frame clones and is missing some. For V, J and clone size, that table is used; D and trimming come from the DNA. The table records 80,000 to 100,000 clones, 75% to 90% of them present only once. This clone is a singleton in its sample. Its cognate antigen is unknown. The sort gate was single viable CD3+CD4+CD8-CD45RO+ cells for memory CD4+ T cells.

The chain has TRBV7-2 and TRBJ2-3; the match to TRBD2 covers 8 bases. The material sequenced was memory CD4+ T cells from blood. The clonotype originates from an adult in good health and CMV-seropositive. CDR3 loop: CASSGNSGIADTQYF. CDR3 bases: TGTGCCAGCAGCGGCAATAGCGGGATAGCAGATACGCAGTATTTT.